These 8 T cell receptor beta chains were all obtained from the same sample, sequenced in a study of T cell responses to AZD1222 COVID-19 vaccine. Generated by immunoSEQ multiplex PCR, the TCRdb table keeps only in-frame clones and is missing some. This sample yields about 110,000 clones, of which about 90% are seen a single time; about 2.5% belongs to the top ten. Specimen: peripheral blood, collected 28 days after the second AZD1222 dose. These receptors originate from an adult who received the AZD1222 COVID-19 vaccine.

The chain combines TRBV7-6 with TRBJ1-1; a weak D match, TRBD1 (5 bases). Trimming cost V 1 base and J 6 bases, with 18 bases left between them. The V gene's germline CDR1 is SGHVS and CDR2 FNYEAQ. The CDR3 runs to 16 residues. The CDR3 region is CASSLVNVRASAEAFF. In DNA, the CDR3 is TGTGCCAGCAGCTTAGTAAACGTCAGGGCCTCTGCTGAAGCTTTCTTT.

The V and J genes are TRBV5-1 and TRBJ2-5; D is ambiguous. The CDR3 totals 13 residues. Germline lookup yields CDR1 SGHRS and CDR2 YFSETQ. V gave up 5 bases and J gave up 4 bases, with 12 bases separating them. The CDR3 reads CASRPGEPETQYF. As DNA, the CDR3 is TGCGCCAGCAGACCTGGAGAGCCAGAGACCCAGTACTTC. The whole variable domain, remainder taken from reference TRBV5-1 and TRBJ2-5, is KAGVTQTPRYLIKTRGQQVTLSCSPISGHRSVSWYQQTPGQGLQFLFEYFSETQRNKGNFPGRFSGRQFSNSRSEMNVSTLELGDSALYLCASRPGEPETQYFGPGTRLLVL.

A remark on this clone: At the DNA level, this CDR3 is encoded by other sequences in the same sample as well. This chain uses TRBV5-1 with TRBJ2-5, with TRBD2 matching over 9 bases. The CDR3 runs 14 residues. CDR1 and CDR2 (germline): SGHRS, YFSETQ. Germline trimming cut 5 bases from V and 2 bases from J; bases unmatched to any gene: 4. CDR3 in DNA: TGCGCCAGCAGTCCCAGCGGGAGGCAAGAGACCCAGTACTTC. This translates into CASSPSGRQETQYF.

V is TRBV10-3 and J is TRBJ2-1, with 13 bases fitting TRBD2. This CDR3 has 18 residues. The germline CDR1 and CDR2 sequences are ENHRY and SYGVKD. Trimming removed 2 bases from V and 0 bases from J; junction bases left unmatched: 4. The CDR3 protein is CAISEPGLAGSSYNEQFF. CDR3 DNA: TGTGCCATCAGTGAGCCGGGACTAGCGGGGAGCTCCTACAATGAGCAGTTCTTC.

The rearrangement uses TRBV10-3 and TRBJ2-1; 10 nucleotides line up with TRBD2. This CDR3 has 14 amino acids. J gave up 7 bases and V 8 bases, and 8 bases lay outside the gene matches. Germline CDR1 and CDR2: ENHRY and SYGVKD. The CDR3 nucleotides read TGTGCCATCTCACCAGCGGGAGGGGAGAATGAGCAGTTCTTC. This translates into CAISPAGGENEQFF.

The chain links TRBV18 to TRBJ2-1, with TRBD1 identical over 12 bases. The germline CDR1 and CDR2 sequences are KGHSH and LQKENI. J was trimmed by 5 bases and V by 5 bases; bases with no gene match: 16. The CDR3 sequence is 19 residues long. DNA of the CDR3: TGTGCCAGCTCATCCCGGGACAGGGGGCTGCAATTGCTAAACAATGAGCAGTTCTTC. Protein: CASSSRDRGLQLLNNEQFF.

The CDR3 spells CASSQPPGLSSYEQYF. Written as DNA, the CDR3 is TGCGCCAGCAGTCAACCGCCCGGTCTTAGCTCCTACGAGCAGTACTTC. V usage is TRBV23-1 and J usage is TRBJ2-7, with D hard to call. TRBV23-1 has ORF status, its function being uncertain. V lost 2 bases to trimming and J lost 0 bases, with 14 bases between them. The CDR3 is 16 residues long.

V usage is TRBV7-8 and J usage is TRBJ1-4, with a possible D match to TRBD1 (6 bases). The V gene lost 2 bases and the J gene lost 7 bases, with 11 bases spanning the gap. Per germline, CDR1 SGHVS and CDR2 FQNEAQ. There are 14 residues in the CDR3. CDR3 in amino acids: CASSLNRVGEKLFF. DNA for the CDR3: TGTGCCAGCAGCTTAAACAGGGTTGGTGAAAAACTGTTTTTT.